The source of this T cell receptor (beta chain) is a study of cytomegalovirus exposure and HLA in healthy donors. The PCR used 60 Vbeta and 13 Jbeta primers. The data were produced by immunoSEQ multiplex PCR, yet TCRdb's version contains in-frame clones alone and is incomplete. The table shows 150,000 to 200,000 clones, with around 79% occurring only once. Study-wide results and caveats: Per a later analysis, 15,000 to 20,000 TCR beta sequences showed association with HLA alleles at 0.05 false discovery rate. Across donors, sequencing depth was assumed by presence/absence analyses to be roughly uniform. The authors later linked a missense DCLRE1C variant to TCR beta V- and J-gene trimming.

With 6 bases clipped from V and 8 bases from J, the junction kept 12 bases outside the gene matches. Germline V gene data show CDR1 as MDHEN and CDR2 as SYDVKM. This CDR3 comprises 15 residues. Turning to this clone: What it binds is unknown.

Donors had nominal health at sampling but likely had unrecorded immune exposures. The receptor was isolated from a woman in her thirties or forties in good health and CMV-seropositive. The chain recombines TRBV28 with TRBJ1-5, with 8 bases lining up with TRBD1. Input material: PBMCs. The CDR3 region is CASRSGTGLREPQHF. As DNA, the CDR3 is TGTGCCAGCAGGTCCGGGACAGGTCTTAGGGAGCCCCAGCATTTT.